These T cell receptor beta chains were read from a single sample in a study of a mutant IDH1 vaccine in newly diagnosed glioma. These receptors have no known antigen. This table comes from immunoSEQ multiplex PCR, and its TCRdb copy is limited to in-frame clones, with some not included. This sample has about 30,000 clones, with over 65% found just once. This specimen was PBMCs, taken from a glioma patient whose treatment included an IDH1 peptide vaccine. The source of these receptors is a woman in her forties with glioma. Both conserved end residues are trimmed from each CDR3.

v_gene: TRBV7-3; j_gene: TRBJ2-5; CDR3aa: ASSLTSGLGETQY
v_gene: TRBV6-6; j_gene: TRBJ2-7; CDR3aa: ASSSPYEQY
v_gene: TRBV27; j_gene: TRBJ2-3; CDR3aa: ASSSGGPDTQY
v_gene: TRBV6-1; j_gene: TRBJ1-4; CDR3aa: ASTLFLGGAEKLF
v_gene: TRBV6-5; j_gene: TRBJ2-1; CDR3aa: ATAPAGYNEQF
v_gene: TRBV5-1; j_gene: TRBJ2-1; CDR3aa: ASSYPQGNEQF
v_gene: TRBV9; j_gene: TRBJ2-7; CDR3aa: ASSVSGGGYEQY
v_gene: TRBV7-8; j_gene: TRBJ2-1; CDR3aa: ASRTSGAYNEQF
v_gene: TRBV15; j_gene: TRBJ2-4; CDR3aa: ATSNGQPRNIQY
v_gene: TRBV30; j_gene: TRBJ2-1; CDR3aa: AWTLAGAKYNEQF
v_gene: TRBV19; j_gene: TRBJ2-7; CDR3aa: ASSIQGHEAYEQY
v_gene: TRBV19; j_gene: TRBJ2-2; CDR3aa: ASSIRPQNTGELF
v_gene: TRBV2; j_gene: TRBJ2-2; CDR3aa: ASSELGTANTGELF
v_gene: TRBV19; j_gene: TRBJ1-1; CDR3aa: ASRGVETEAF
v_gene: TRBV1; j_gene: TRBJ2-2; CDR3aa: TSSQEPPRQRKNTGELF
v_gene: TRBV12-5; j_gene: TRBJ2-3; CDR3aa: ASGRGQGARDTQY
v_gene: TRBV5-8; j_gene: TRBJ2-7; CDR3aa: ASIQGGQHSYEQY
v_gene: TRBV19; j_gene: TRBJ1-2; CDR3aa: ASSMGQGRGGYT
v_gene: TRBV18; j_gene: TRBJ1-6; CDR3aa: ASSRTGWSNYNSPLH
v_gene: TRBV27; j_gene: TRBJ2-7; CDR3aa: ASSFSGTGGGTSYEQY
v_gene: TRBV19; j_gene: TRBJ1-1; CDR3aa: ASSIGTVPVAF
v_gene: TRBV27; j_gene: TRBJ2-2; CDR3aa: ASSLRGGQNTGELF
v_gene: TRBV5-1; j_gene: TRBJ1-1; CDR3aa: ASSLGARPEAF
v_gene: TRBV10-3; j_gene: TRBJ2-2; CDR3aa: AISADNPRNTGELF
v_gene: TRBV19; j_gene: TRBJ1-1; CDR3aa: ASSISGQNTEAF
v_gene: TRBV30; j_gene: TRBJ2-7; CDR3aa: AWSPPLGRRDPGEQY
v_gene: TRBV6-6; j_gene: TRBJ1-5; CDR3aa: ASGVQGQPQH
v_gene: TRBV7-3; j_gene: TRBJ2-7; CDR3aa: ASSLRIPHSCEQY
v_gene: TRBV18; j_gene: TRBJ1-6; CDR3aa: ASSPTSQGGDSPLH
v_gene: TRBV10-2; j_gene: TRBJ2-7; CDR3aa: ASSESSGIAYEQY
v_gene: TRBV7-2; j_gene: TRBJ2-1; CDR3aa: ASSPGGGLYNEQF
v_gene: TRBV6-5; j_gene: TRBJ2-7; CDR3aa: ASSQQRASYEQY
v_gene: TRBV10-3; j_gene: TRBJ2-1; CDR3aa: AIGTSGGRNEQF
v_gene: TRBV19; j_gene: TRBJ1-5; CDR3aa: ASTRWEGAPGQPQH
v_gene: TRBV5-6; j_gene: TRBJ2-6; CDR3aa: ASSLGPAGANVLT
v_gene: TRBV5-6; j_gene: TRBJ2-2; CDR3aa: ASSFVGGELF
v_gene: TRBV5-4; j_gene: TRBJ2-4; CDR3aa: ASSLAGAGKNIQY
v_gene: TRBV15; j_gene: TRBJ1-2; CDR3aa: ATSRDHASNYGYT
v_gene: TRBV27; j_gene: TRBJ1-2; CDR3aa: ASSLSWGAGGYT
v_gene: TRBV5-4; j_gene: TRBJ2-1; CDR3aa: ASSLAGPSYNEQF